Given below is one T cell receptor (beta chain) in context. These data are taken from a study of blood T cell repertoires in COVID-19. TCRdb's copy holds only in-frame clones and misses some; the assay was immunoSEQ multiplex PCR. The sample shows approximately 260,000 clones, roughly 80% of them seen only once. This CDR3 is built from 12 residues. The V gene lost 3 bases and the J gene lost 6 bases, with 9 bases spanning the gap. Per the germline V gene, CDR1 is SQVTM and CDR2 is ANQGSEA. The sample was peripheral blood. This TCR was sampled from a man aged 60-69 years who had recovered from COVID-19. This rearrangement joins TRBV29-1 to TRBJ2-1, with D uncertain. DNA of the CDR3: TGCAGCGTTGACGTGAGTTTCAATGAGCAGTTCTTC. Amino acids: CSVDVSFNEQFF.